This T cell receptor (beta chain) comes out of a study of tissue T cells after allogeneic stem cell transplantation. Sequencing used immunoSEQ multiplex PCR; TCRdb keeps in-frame clones, though not all of them. The repertoire has roughly 8,900 clones, 50% to 70% of them found once; the top ten carry roughly a tenth. This specimen consisted of tissue from the ileum, obtained at autopsy. The receptor's source is a woman aged 18 to 55 with breast cancer.

The CDR3 protein is CASSFWGRGSRDEQFF. In DNA, the CDR3 is TGTGCCAGCAGCTTTTGGGGGCGGGGGTCGAGAGATGAGCAGTTCTTC. The chain joins TRBV7-8 to TRBJ2-1, with D perhaps TRBD2 (7 bases). V was clipped by 3 bases and J by 8 bases, with 20 bases between them. In germline, CDR1 is SGHVS, CDR2 FQNEAQ. The CDR3 consists of 16 residues.